This record looks at one TCR beta chain sequence and its context. Doses given second, at about 4 or about 12 weeks, were pooled. This sample stems from a study of T cell responses to AZD1222 COVID-19 vaccine. Germline V lookup: CDR1 SGDLS, CDR2 YYNGEE. The V and J ends lost 4 bases and 5 bases, in that order; junction bases with no gene match: 6. The CDR3 has 15 residues. Using immunoSEQ multiplex PCR, the repertoire was profiled, and TCRdb retains in-frame clones only, with some absent. This sample yields some 120,000 clones, of which roughly 92% are seen a single time; around 1.4% belongs to the top ten.

The sequence was obtained from an adult who received the AZD1222 COVID-19 vaccine. The rearrangement joins TRBV9 to TRBJ1-6; 7 bases fit TRBD1. The sequenced sample was peripheral blood, obtained 28 days after the second AZD1222 dose. CDR3 nucleotides: TGTGCCAGCAGCCTTGGGACAGTTAATAATTCACCCCTCCACTTT. Amino acids: CASSLGTVNNSPLHF.